A single sample is the source of the 7 T cell receptor beta chains below, sequenced in a study of beta chain features in type 1 diabetes. Study-wide results and caveats: When Type 1 diabetes patients were examined, their TCRB CDR3s proved moderately but significantly shorter in all four CD4+ subsets.

No cognate antigen is known for these TCRs. All of the isolated RNA was reverse transcribed, so expressed TCRB transcripts were sequenced. Generated by immunoSEQ multiplex PCR, the TCRdb table keeps only in-frame clones and is missing some. The data show a few hundred thousand clones, approximately 13% seen once. The sample taken for sequencing was naive CD4+ T cells from blood. The receptors come from a woman younger than 35 with type 1 diabetes.

A few counts support this clone. The rearrangement joins TRBV7-2 to TRBJ2-5; 13 bases agree with TRBD2. The CDR3 consists of 17 residues. V trimming: 5 bases; J trimming: 4 bases; junction bases outside the gene matches: 10. CDR1 is SGHTA, CDR2 FQGNSA, per germline. The CDR3 bases are TGTGCCAGCAGCCGGGGGACTAGCGGGATGATTGGAGAGACCCAGTACTTC. Amino acid sequence: CASSRGTSGMIGETQYF.

This clone was recorded a few times. This chain links TRBV30 with TRBJ2-5, with a possible D match to TRBD1 (6 bases). The CDR3 covers 11 residues. The V end lost 0 bases, the J end lost 13 bases, and 12 bases lay between the germline ends. Germline CDR1 GTSNPN, CDR2 SVGIG (reference sequence). The CDR3 here is CAWSVSGTTYF. For the CDR3, the DNA is TGTGCCTGGAGTGTTAGTGGGACAACGTACTTC.

The chain uses TRBV10-1 and TRBJ2-1; 10 bases are a match to TRBD2. The CDR3 has 15 amino acids. J gave up 6 bases and V 6 bases, and 8 bases lay outside the gene matches. Germline V gene sequence: CDR1 WNHNN, CDR2 SYGVQD (reference sequence). CDR3 DNA: TGCGCCAGCAGCGGTTTAGCGGGAGGAACCAATGAGCAGTTCTTC. Protein product: CASSGLAGGTNEQFF.

This clone appeared a few times. The chain has TRBV27 and TRBJ2-3; D not resolved. V was shortened by 2 bases and J by 4 bases, with 13 bases between the two germline ends. CDR1 is MNHEY, CDR2 SMNVEV, per germline (reference sequence). CDR3 length: 15 residues. CDR3 amino acids: CASSLGLSKPDTQYF. The CDR3 DNA follows: TGTGCCAGCAGTTTAGGGCTCTCCAAGCCAGATACGCAGTATTTT.

This clone was observed a handful of times. The chain uses TRBV20-1 and TRBJ1-1, with D possibly being TRBD1 (6 bases). This CDR3 contains 11 residues. V lost 7 bases to trimming and J lost 5 bases, with 11 bases between them. CDR1 and CDR2 (germline): DFQATT, SNEGSKA (reference sequence). The CDR3 DNA follows: TGCAGTGTGGGGGCGACGACTGAAGCTTTCTTT. Its translation is CSVGATTEAFF.

V gene TRBV5-1 combines with J gene TRBJ2-7; D perhaps matches TRBD2 (6 bases). Germline CDR1 is SGHRS and CDR2 is YFSETQ. V was clipped by 2 bases and J by 3 bases, with 21 bases between them. The CDR3 covers 17 residues. In DNA form, the CDR3 reads TGCGCCAGCAGCTTTTCTCGTGGAATGGTGGGAGGCTACGAGCAGTACTTC. It encodes CASSFSRGMVGGYEQYF.

The chain uses TRBV6-5 and TRBJ1-1; D not resolved. Germline CDR1 is MNHEY and CDR2 is SVGAGI. V gave up 6 bases and J gave up 1 base, with 15 bases separating them. The CDR3 totals 15 residues. The CDR3 bases are TGTGCCAGCAGCCGATCCGATACCAGGAACACTGAAGCTTTCTTT. Its translation: CASSRSDTRNTEAFF.